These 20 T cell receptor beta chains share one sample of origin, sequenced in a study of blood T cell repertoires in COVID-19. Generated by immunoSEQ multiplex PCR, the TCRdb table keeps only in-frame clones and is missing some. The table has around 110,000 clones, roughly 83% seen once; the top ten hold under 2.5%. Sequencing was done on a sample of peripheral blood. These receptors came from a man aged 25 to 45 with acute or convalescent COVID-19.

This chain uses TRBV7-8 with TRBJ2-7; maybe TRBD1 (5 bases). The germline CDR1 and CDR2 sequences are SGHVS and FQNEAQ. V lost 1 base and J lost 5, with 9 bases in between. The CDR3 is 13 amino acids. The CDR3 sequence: CASSLEGFHEQYV. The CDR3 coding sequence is TGTGCCAGCAGCTTAGAGGGGTTCCACGAGCAGTACGTC.

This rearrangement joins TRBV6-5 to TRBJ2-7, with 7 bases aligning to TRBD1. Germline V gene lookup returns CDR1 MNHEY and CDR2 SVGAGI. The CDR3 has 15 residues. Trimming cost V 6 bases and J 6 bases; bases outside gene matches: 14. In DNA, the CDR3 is TGTGCCAGCAGCTACACCGACAGGGAAGTCAGCGAGCAGTACTTC. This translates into CASSYTDREVSEQYF.

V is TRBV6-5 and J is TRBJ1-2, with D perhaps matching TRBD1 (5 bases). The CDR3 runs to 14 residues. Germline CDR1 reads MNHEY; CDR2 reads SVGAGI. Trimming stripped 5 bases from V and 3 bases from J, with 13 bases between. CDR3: CASSPDSSDYGYTF. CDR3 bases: TGTGCCAGCAGTCCAGACAGTTCGGACTATGGCTACACCTTC.

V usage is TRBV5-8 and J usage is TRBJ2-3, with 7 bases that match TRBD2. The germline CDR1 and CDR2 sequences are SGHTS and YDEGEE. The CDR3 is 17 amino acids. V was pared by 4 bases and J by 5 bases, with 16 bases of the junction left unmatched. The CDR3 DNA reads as TGTGCCAGCAGCCCCCGGGGGTGGCGGGAGAACAGAGATACGCAGTATTTT. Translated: CASSPRGWRENRDTQYF.

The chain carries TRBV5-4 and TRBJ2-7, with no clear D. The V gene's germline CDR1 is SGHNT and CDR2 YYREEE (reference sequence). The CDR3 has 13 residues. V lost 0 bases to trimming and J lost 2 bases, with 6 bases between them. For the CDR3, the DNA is TGTGCCAGCAGCTTGGACAGTGCCTACGAGCAGTACTTC. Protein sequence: CASSLDSAYEQYF.

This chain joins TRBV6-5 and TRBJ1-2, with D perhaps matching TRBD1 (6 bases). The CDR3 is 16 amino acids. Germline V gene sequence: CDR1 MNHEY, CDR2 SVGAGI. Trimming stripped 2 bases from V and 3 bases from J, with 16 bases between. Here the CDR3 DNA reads TGTGCCAGCAGTTACGGTGGGGGCGGCAGACACTATGGCTACACCTTC. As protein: CASSYGGGGRHYGYTF.

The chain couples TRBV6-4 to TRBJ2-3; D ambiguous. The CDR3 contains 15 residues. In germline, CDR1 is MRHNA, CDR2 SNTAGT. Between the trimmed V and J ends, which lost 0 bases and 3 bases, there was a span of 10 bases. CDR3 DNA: TGTGCCAGCAGTGACTCGGCAGCCGGGACAGATACGCAGTATTTT. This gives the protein CASSDSAAGTDTQYF.

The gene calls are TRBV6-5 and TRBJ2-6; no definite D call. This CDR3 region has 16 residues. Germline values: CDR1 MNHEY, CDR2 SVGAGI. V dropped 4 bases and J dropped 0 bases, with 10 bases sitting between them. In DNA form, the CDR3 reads TGTGCCAGCAGTTCCTATGACACCTCTGGGGCCAACGTCCTGACTTTC. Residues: CASSSYDTSGANVLTF.

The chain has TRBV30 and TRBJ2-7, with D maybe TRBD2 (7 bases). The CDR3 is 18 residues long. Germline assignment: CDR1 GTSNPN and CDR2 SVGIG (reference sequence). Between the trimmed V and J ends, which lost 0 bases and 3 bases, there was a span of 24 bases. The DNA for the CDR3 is TGTGCCTGGAGTGTATCGCCCGGGGGGCGGAGGTGGGACTACGAGCAGTACTTC. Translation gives CAWSVSPGGRRWDYEQYF.

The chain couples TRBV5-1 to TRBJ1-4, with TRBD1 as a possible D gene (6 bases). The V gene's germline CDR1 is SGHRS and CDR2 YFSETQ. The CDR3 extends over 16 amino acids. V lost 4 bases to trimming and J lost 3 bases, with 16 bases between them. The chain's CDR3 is CASSPALGAANEKLFF. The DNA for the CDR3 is TGCGCCAGCAGCCCCGCTCTGGGGGCGGCTAATGAAAAACTGTTTTTT. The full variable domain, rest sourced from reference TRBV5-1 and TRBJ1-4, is KAGVTQTPRYLIKTRGQQVTLSCSPISGHRSVSWYQQTPGQGLQFLFEYFSETQRNKGNFPGRFSGRQFSNSRSEMNVSTLELGDSALYLCASSPALGAANEKLFFGSGTQLSVL.

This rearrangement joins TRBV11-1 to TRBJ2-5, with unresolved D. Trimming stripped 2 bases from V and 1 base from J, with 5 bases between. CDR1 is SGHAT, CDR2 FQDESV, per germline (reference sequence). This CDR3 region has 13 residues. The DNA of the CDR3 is TGTGCCAGCAGCTTAAACAGCCAAGAGACCCAGTACTTC. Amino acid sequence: CASSLNSQETQYF. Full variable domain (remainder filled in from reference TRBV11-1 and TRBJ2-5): EAEVAQSPRYKITEKSQAVAFWCDPISGHATLYWYRQILGQGPELLVQFQDESVVDDSQLPKDRFSAERLKGVDSTLKIQPAELGDSAMYLCASSLNSQETQYFGPGTRLLVL.

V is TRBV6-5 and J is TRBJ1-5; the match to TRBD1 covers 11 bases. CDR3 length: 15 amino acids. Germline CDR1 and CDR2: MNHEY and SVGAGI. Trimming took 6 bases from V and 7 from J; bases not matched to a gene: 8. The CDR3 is CASRDGQGAGQPQHF. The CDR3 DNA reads TGTGCCAGCAGGGACGGACAGGGGGCAGGGCAGCCCCAGCATTTT.

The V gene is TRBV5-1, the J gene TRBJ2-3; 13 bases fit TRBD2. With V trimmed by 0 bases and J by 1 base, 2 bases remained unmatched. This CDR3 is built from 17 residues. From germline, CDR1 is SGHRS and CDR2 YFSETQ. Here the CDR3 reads CASSLEGTSGGTDTQYF. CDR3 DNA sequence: TGCGCCAGCAGCTTGGAAGGGACTAGCGGGGGCACAGATACGCAGTATTTT.

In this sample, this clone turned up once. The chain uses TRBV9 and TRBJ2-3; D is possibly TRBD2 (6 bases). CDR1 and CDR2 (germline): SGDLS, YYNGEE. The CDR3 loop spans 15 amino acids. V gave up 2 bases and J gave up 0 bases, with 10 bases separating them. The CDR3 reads CASSVGGVSTDTQYF. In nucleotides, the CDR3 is TGTGCCAGCAGCGTCGGCGGGGTTAGCACAGATACGCAGTATTTT.

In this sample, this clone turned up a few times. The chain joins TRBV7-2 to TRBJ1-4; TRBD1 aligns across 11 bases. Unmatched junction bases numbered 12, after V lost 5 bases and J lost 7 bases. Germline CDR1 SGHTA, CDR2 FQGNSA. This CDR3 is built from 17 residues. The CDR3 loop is CASSAGQGAGNGEKLFF. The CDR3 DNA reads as TGTGCCAGCAGCGCAGGACAGGGGGCGGGAAATGGTGAAAAACTGTTTTTT.

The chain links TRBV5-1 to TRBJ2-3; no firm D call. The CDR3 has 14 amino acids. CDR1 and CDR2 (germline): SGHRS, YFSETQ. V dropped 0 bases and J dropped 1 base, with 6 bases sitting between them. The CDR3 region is CASSLVSGTDTQYF. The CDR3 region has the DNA TGCGCCAGCAGCTTGGTCTCTGGCACAGATACGCAGTATTTT. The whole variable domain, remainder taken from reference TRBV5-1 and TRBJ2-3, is KAGVTQTPRYLIKTRGQQVTLSCSPISGHRSVSWYQQTPGQGLQFLFEYFSETQRNKGNFPGRFSGRQFSNSRSEMNVSTLELGDSALYLCASSLVSGTDTQYFGPGTRLTVL.

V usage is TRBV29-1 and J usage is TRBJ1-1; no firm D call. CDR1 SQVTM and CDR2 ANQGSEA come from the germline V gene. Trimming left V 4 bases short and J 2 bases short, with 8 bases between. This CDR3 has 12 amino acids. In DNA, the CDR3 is TGCAGCGTTGCCCTATTCAACACTGAAGCTTTCTTT. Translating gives CSVALFNTEAFF.

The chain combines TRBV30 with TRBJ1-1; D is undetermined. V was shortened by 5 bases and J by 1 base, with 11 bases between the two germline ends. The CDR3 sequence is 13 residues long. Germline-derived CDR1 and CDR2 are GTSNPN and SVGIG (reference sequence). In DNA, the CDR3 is TGTGCCTGGGGCGGGGTTGGGAACACTGAAGCTTTCTTT. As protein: CAWGGVGNTEAFF.

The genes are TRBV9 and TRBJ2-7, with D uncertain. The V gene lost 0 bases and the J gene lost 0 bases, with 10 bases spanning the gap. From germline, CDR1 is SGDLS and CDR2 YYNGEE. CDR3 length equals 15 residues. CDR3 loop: CASSVAPESSYEQYF. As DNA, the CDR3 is TGTGCCAGCAGCGTAGCTCCCGAGAGCTCCTACGAGCAGTACTTC.

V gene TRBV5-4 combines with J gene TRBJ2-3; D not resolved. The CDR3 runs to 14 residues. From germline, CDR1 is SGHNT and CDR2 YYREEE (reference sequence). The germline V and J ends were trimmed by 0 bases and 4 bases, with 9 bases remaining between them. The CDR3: CASSLAGSADTQYF. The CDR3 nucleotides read TGTGCCAGCAGCTTGGCCGGGTCAGCAGATACGCAGTATTTT.